The clone carrying this T cell receptor (beta chain) was seen more than once but under ten times. Libraries were prepared by immunoSEQ multiplex PCR; TCRdb keeps only in-frame clonotypes and omits some of them. The sample lists 150,000 to 200,000 clones; 85% to 90% were seen once. The sample belongs to a study of blood T cell repertoires in COVID-19. This clonotype was sampled from a woman aged 40 to 55 in a cohort exposed to, infected with or recovered from COVID-19 (not recorded which). The material sequenced was PBMCs or T cells enriched from blood (not recorded which).

In DNA, the CDR3 is TGTGCCAGCAGCTTAGCGGGGCGGGAGGGGACCTACGAGCAGTACTTC. It encodes CASSLAGREGTYEQYF. V is TRBV7-9 and J is TRBJ2-7, with TRBD2 matching 9 bases. Germline CDR1 and CDR2: SEHNR and FQNEAQ (reference sequence). The CDR3 extends over 16 amino acids. After removal of 0 bases from V and 2 bases from J, the junction contained 5 bases not matched to a gene.